The clone carrying this TCR beta chain showed up many times. Its specificity is not known. These data are taken from a study of T cells in Graves' hyperthyroidism and ophthalmopathy. Study results and limitations: Ophthalmopathy, as predicted by the model, came a median around 6.7 months after the prediction.

The TCR beta CDR3 regions underwent amplification using RNA transcripts as the source. The HTBI primer set served for first-round RT-PCR of the TCR CDR3. TCRdb reprocessed the multiplex PCR reads with MiXCR, giving one entry per CDR3 protein. The sample contains a few hundred thousand distinct CDR3 sequences, less than 20% of which appear only once. PBMCs were collected from an approximately 9.5 ml volume of fresh peripheral blood. The sequenced material came from blood. The clonotype comes from a woman aged 25 to 45 with Graves' hyperthyroidism.

The chain's CDR3 is CASSLEGARGYTF. The CDR3 coding sequence is TGTGCCAGCAGCTTAGAGGGGGCGCGTGGCTACACCTTC. J is TRBJ1-2 and V is TRBV11-2; maybe TRBD1 (6 bases). This CDR3 comprises 13 residues. V lost 0 bases, J lost 7 bases, and 9 bases lay in between. Germline values: CDR1 SGHAT, CDR2 FQNNGV.